The T cell receptor beta chain under discussion was sequenced for a study of blood T cell repertoires in COVID-19. Sequenced by immunoSEQ multiplex PCR; TCRdb stores in-frame clones only, minus some. The repertoire consists of 85,000 to 100,000 clones, with approximately 90% occurring once and the leading ten covering 27%. The TCR originated in a man between 50 and 59 years old with active or convalescent COVID-19. The sequencing sample was made of peripheral blood.

The CDR3 loop is CASSPPGSSRLALDNEQFF. The CDR3 region has the DNA TGTGCCAGCAGCCCCCCGGGGAGTAGTCGACTAGCGTTGGACAATGAGCAGTTCTTC. The gene calls are TRBV11-3 and TRBJ2-1; 8 bases agree with TRBD2. Germline V lookup: CDR1 SGHNT, CDR2 YENEEA. CDR3 size: 19 residues. The ends lost 5 bases at V and 5 bases at J; junction bases unmatched: 20. Full variable domain (missing parts from reference TRBV11-3 and TRBJ2-1): EAGVVQSPRYKIIEKKQPVAFWCNPISGHNTLYWYLQNLGQGPELLIRYENEEAVDDSQLPKDRFSAERLKGVDSTLKIQPAELGDSAVYLCASSPPGSSRLALDNEQFFGPGTRLTVL.